Included here is one TCR beta chain sequence, with context. Germline-derived CDR1 and CDR2 are ENHRY and SYGVKD. V lost 6 bases and J lost 4, with 13 bases in between. CDR3 length equals 14 residues. Clones were read by immunoSEQ multiplex PCR, and TCRdb kept only the in-frame ones, dropping some. The sample has tens of thousands of clones; roughly 92% are singletons. The sample comes from a study of OX40 agonist ivuxolimab in advanced cancers. Looking at the study overall: The patients received agonistic anti-OX40 (CD134) antibody ivuxolimab. Three patients had partial responses: one hepatocellular carcinoma, two cutaneous melanoma.

V usage is TRBV10-3 and J usage is TRBJ1-3; tentatively, D is TRBD1 (6 bases). The material sequenced was CD4+ or CD8+ T cells sorted from blood, taken in a trial of the OX40 agonist ivuxolimab. This sequence originates from an adult with an advanced solid tumor such as melanoma, head and neck, liver or kidney cancer. The CDR3 DNA sequence: TGTGCCATCAGACCTACAGGGTTGGGAAACACCATATATTTT. Amino acids: CAIRPTGLGNTIYF.